Ten or more counts support the clone carrying this T cell receptor beta chain. The germline CDR1 and CDR2 sequences are SEHNR and FQNEAQ (reference sequence). The CDR3 length is 15 residues. J was trimmed by 7 bases and V by 3 bases; bases with no gene match: 10. TCR beta CDR3 regions were amplified from RNA. TCR CDR3 regions were first amplified by RT-PCR with HTBI primers. TCRdb passed the multiplex PCR reads through MiXCR, listing each CDR3 protein once. The table lists roughly 240,000 distinct CDR3 sequences, about 15% of them singletons. This entry comes from a study of T cells in Graves' hyperthyroidism and ophthalmopathy.

The specimen sequenced was blood. This chain joins TRBV7-9 and TRBJ2-3; 7 positions match TRBD2. This sequence originates from a woman aged 18-35 years with Graves' ophthalmopathy. CDR3 in amino acids: CASSLTAGVTHTQYF. Written as DNA, the CDR3 is TGTGCCAGCAGCTTGACGGCGGGAGTTACGCATACGCAGTATTTT. Based on the CDR3 plus reference TRBV7-9 and TRBJ2-3, the full variable domain is DTGVSQNPRHKITKRGQNVTFRCDPISEHNRLYWYRQTLGQGPEFLTYFQNEAQLEKSRLLSDRFSAERPKGSFSTLEIQRTEQGDSAMYLCASSLTAGVTHTQYFGPGTRLTVL.